These T cell receptor beta chains were read from a single sample in a study of CD8 T cells in Susac syndrome. In TCRdb, the immunoSEQ multiplex PCR reads were re-called with MiXCR into one record per CDR3 protein. The profile covers over 150,000 distinct CDR3 sequences, with around 96% appearing a single time and 0.095% to 0.15% taken by the ten largest. Sequencing used CD4+ T cells from PBMCs. Every receptor here comes from a human donor with Susac syndrome. Both conserved end residues are part of each CDR3. The D gene is left open where the match is weak. A row's size may be missing; if present it is once, few, many or a size class.

>.|TRBJ2-5|TRBV7-2|.
TGTGCCAGCAGCTTTAGCGGATGGGACCAAGAGACCCAGTACTTC
CASSFSGWDQETQYF
>.|TRBJ1-2|TRBV9|.
TGTGCCAGCAGCGTACTAGGCACTAACTATGGCTACACCTTC
CASSVLGTNYGYTF
>TRBD1|TRBJ2-3|TRBV12-3/TRBV12-4|.
TGTGCCAGCAGTAGGACAGGGAGGTCAGATACGCAGTATTTT
CASSRTGRSDTQYF
>TRBD1|TRBJ1-5|TRBV2|.
TGTGCCAGCAGTGAAGACAGGGGGAGAGAGCCCCAGCATTTT
CASSEDRGREPQHF
>.|TRBJ2-1|TRBV18|.
TGTGCCAGCTCAATGGGTAACGGACTCTACAATGAGCAGTTCTTC
CASSMGNGLYNEQFF
>.|TRBJ2-7|TRBV29-1|once
TGCAGCGTTGAGGGACCGGGTTCCTACGAGCAGTACTTC
CSVEGPGSYEQYF
>TRBD1|TRBJ1-5|TRBV10-3|.
TGTGCCATCAGTGAGGAAGGGGGCTGGGGCAATCAGCCCCAGCATTTT
CAISEEGGWGNQPQHF
>TRBD1|TRBJ1-5|TRBV20-1|.
TGCAGTGCTATAGACCTCGGACAGGCGTTCAATCAGCCCCAGCATTTT
CSAIDLGQAFNQPQHF
>TRBD1|TRBJ2-3|TRBV30|.
TGTGCCTGGTACGACAGGGATCGCACAGATACGCAGTATTTT
CAWYDRDRTDTQYF
>TRBD2|TRBJ2-6|TRBV13|once
TGTGCCAGCAGCTTCCTAGCGGGGGGGCTCGGGGCCAACGTCCTGACTTTC
CASSFLAGGLGANVLTF
>TRBD1|TRBJ1-2|TRBV7-9|.
TGTGCCGGGGACAGCTCATATGGCTACACCTTC
CAGDSSYGYTF
>TRBD1|TRBJ2-3|TRBV20-1|.
TGCAGTGCTGTCGGACAGGGTCGCACAGATACGCAGTATTTT
CSAVGQGRTDTQYF
>.|TRBJ1-1|TRBV29-1|.
TGCAGCGTTGATAGACAGCTTGAAGCTTTCTTT
CSVDRQLEAFF
>.|TRBJ2-1|TRBV3-1|.
TGTGCCAGTGCGAGGGACTCCCGGGGAGACAATGAGCAGTTCTTC
CASARDSRGDNEQFF
>.|TRBJ2-6|TRBV6-2/TRBV6-3|.
TGTGCCAGCAGTCCCGGACAGTTTCTGAGCTCTGGGGCCAACGTCCTGACTTTC
CASSPGQFLSSGANVLTF
>TRBD1|TRBJ2-5|TRBV9|.
TGTGCCAGCAGCGCCAAACAGGGGCTCCAAGAGACCCAGTACTTC
CASSAKQGLQETQYF
>.|TRBJ1-5|TRBV30|.
TGTGCCTGCTCCGGCGAGGGGCATCAGCCCCAGCATTTT
CACSGEGHQPQHF
>.|TRBJ1-1|TRBV2|.
TGTGCCAGCAGTGGCAGGGGCTGGAACACTGAAGCTTTCTTT
CASSGRGWNTEAFF
>.|TRBJ2-7|TRBV3-1|.
TGTGCCAGCAGCCAGGGGATGGTCTCCTACGAGCAGTACTTC
CASSQGMVSYEQYF
>.|TRBJ2-2|TRBV2|.
TGTGCCAGCAAACTAGCAGAAACGAACACCGGGGAGCTGTTTTTT
CASKLAETNTGELFF
>.|TRBJ2-2|TRBV6-5|.
TGTGCCAGCACAGAATCGAACACCGGGGAGCTGTTTTTT
CASTESNTGELFF
>.|TRBJ2-5|TRBV2|.
TGTGCCAGCAGGGGTCAAGGGGCGGAGACCCAGTACTTC
CASRGQGAETQYF
>.|TRBJ2-2|TRBV4-3|.
TGCGCCAGCAGCCGAGTTCCCGGGGAGCTGTTTTTT
CASSRVPGELFF